The rows below give T cell receptor beta chains drawn from one sample of a study of identical twins. TCRdb reanalysed the 5' RACE reads using MiXCR and keeps one entry per CDR3 protein. The table lists 600,000 to 800,000 distinct CDR3 sequences, 21% of them singletons. These records were also assigned to another study, of T cells expressing NK-cell markers.

Sequenced input: PBMCs. The receptors derive from a woman younger than 35 in good health. Both conserved end residues are part of each CDR3. Fields, in order: V gene, CDR3 protein.

>TRBV27
CASSRMDGYQPQHF
>TRBV7-3
CASSLNRYNEQFF
>TRBV20-1
CSARDPEWRNTGELFF
>TRBV24-1
CATSDSRVSGANVLTF
>TRBV5-1
CASSSQPGLAYYSSYNEQFF
>TRBV19
CASSMGGLNTEAFF
>TRBV3-1
CASSQAGTSYEQYF
>TRBV10-3
CAASSGTINLGDTQYF
>TRBV20-1
CSASRRTPYNEQFF
>TRBV27
CASSSAGTSILADTQYF
>TRBV7-2
CASRQAPAVLETQYF